This TCR beta chain was recovered during a study of identical twins. Germline CDR1 and CDR2: MNHNY and SVGAGI (reference sequence). V lost 4 bases and J lost 5; bases outside the gene matches: 6. This CDR3 has 16 amino acids. Whole-study results and caveats: There were fewer insertions in abundant cord blood beta clonotypes, but memory repertoires showed no such pattern.

Comment on this clonotype: Its antigen remains unidentified.

TCRdb re-analysed the 5' RACE reads in MiXCR, keeping a single row per CDR3 protein. This table has roughly 1.6 million distinct CDR3 sequences, roughly 35% appearing once. Sequenced input: cord blood. The source of this sequence is a newborn girl in good health. The chain links TRBV6-6 to TRBJ2-2, with 11 bases identical to TRBD1. The CDR3 is CASSLRTGGRTGELFF. The CDR3 nucleotides are TGTGCCAGCAGTTTAAGGACAGGGGGCAGGACCGGGGAGCTGTTTTTT.